The clone carrying this TCR beta chain was counted many times. Its antigen is undetermined. Preparation of the TCRbeta library was carried out with unique molecular identifiers. TCRdb redid the calling of the PCR reads with MiXCR, one entry per CDR3 protein. The table lists fewer than 350,000 distinct CDR3 sequences, over 7% of them singletons, with approximately 8.6% in the top ten. The V and J ends lost 4 bases and 5 bases, in that order; junction bases with no gene match: 5. CDR3 length: 14 residues. Germline assignment: CDR1 SGHRS and CDR2 YFSETQ. This sample stems from a study of T-cell reconstitution after alpha-beta-depleted transplantation in children. Study results and limitations: T-cell counts and diversity were attributed mostly to newly produced T cells one year after transplant. Day-60 TCRbeta diversity that was high in some patients was derived from surviving recipient T cells and thymic progenitors.

Sequencing used peripheral blood, obtained 360 days after TCRalphabeta/CD19-depleted stem cell transplant. V and J are TRBV5-1 and TRBJ1-4; 7 bases map to TRBD1. The TCR sequence derives from a female patient between 2 and 15 years old who had a stem cell transplant for Fanconi anemia, so the T cells may come from the graft donor. As DNA, the CDR3 is TGCGCCAGCAGCCGGACAGGCGTCAATGAAAAACTGTTTTTT. It is translated as CASSRTGVNEKLFF.